This TCR beta chain was obtained from a study of shared clonotypes between healthy human individuals. Data came from immunoSEQ multiplex PCR; TCRdb stores just in-frame clones and leaves some out. The data contain 600,000 to 800,000 clones, 72% of them singletons. CDR1 and CDR2 from the germline V gene are SGHDT and YYEEEE. V lost 0 bases and J lost 11, with 8 bases in between. This CDR3 comprises 11 residues. The TCR comes from a woman in her 30s in good health. The V gene is TRBV5-6, the J gene TRBJ2-5; maybe TRBD1 (6 bases). The source material was memory CD4+ T cells sorted from blood. Subset specified: CD45RA-negative fraction. The CDR3 bases are TGTGCCAGCAGCTTGGAGGGGGAGCAGTACTTC. Translation: CASSLEGEQYF.